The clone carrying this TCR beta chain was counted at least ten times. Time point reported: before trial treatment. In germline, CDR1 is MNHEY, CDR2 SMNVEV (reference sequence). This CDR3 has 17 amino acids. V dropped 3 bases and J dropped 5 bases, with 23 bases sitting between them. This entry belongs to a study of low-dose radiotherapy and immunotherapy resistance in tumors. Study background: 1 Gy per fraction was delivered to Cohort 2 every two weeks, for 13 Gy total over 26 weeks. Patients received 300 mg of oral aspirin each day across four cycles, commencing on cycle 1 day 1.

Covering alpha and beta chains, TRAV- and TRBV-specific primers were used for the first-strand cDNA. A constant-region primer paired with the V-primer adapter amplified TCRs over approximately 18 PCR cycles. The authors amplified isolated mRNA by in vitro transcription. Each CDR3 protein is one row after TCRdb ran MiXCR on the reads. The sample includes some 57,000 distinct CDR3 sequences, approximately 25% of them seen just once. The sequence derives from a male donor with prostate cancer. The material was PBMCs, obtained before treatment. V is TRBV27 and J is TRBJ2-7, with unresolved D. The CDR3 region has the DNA TGTGCCAGCAGTTTGTCCCTCTCCGAGATAGATTTACACGAGCAGTACTTC. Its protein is CASSLSLSEIDLHEQYF.